Below, 32 T cell receptor beta chains from the same sample are listed, as sequenced in a study of T cell responses to AZD1222 COVID-19 vaccine. Clones were read by immunoSEQ multiplex PCR, and TCRdb kept only the in-frame ones, dropping some. The sample has 180,000 or so clones, approximately 90% seen once; the top ten hold about 1.8%. The sequencing here drew on peripheral blood, taken 28 days after the second AZD1222 dose. Source of these receptors: an adult who received the AZD1222 COVID-19 vaccine.

V and J are TRBV3-1 (or the pseudogene TRBV3-2) and TRBJ1-2, with D possibly TRBD1 on 5 matching bases. The germline V gene encodes CDR1 LGHDT and CDR2 YNNKEL (reference sequence). This CDR3 has 17 residues. The V and J ends lost 4 bases and 4 bases respectively, with 22 bases between them. CDR3 nucleotides: TGTGCCAGCAGCCCCCAAAGGGCGGGGGACCTCGTCTATGGCTACACCTTC. Translated: CASSPQRAGDLVYGYTF.

A single count supports this clone. V usage is TRBV11-1 and J usage is TRBJ1-5; D not resolved. CDR1 is SGHAT, CDR2 FQDESV, per germline (reference sequence). The CDR3 contains 13 residues. V was cut by 5 bases and J by 1 base, with 6 bases left in between. CDR3 loop: CASSLGSNQPQHF. As DNA, the CDR3 is TGTGCCAGCAGCCTGGGAAGCAATCAGCCCCAGCATTTT. Supplemented by reference TRBV11-1 and TRBJ1-5, the full variable domain reads EAEVAQSPRYKITEKSQAVAFWCDPISGHATLYWYRQILGQGPELLVQFQDESVVDDSQLPKDRFSAERLKGVDSTLKIQPAELGDSAMYLCASSLGSNQPQHFGDGTRLSIL.

This clone was recorded once. The chain has TRBV2 and TRBJ1-3; D gene unclear. This CDR3 is built from 14 residues. Germline V gives CDR1 SNHLY, CDR2 FYNNEI. With 6 bases removed from V and 1 base from J, the gap between germline ends came to 10 bases. The CDR3 nucleotides are TGTGCCAGCAGGGAACACGGGTCTGGAAACACCATATATTTT. Translated: CASREHGSGNTIYF.

The genes are TRBV4-3 and TRBJ1-1; D possibly corresponds to TRBD1 (5 bases). V shed 0 bases and J shed 6 bases, with 11 bases lying between them. This CDR3 has 14 amino acids. Germline assignment: CDR1 LGHNA and CDR2 YSLEER. The CDR3 DNA sequence: TGCGCCAGCAGCCAAGACCTAGGGGCAGCTGAAGCTTTCTTT. It is translated as CASSQDLGAAEAFF.

The chain uses TRBV6-1 and TRBJ2-5; D might be TRBD1 (5 bases). The CDR3 runs 13 residues. Per germline, CDR1 MNHNS and CDR2 SASEGT. V lost 1 base, J lost 6 bases, and 9 bases lay in between. CDR3 sequence reads: CASSEDRRQTQYF. The CDR3 DNA follows: TGTGCCAGCAGTGAAGACAGGCGGCAGACCCAGTACTTC.

This chain links TRBV19 with TRBJ2-1; tentative D call: TRBD2 (7 bases). Germline-derived CDR1 and CDR2 are LNHDA and SQIVND (reference sequence). Trimming stripped 1 base from V and 6 bases from J, with 19 bases between. This CDR3 contains 17 residues. The CDR3 sequence is CASSIVGGGIPSNEQFF. DNA for the CDR3: TGTGCCAGTAGTATAGTTGGCGGGGGCATCCCCTCCAATGAGCAGTTCTTC.

Comment on this clone: Other DNA sequences within the sample encode an identical CDR3. V is TRBV20-1 and J is TRBJ2-7; D might be TRBD1 (5 bases). Germline CDR1 DFQATT, CDR2 SNEGSKA (reference sequence). Deletions cut 4 bases from V and 3 bases from J, with 7 bases between. This CDR3 is 11 amino acids long. Here the CDR3 reads CSATRDYEQYF. DNA of the CDR3: TGCAGTGCTACCAGGGACTACGAGCAGTACTTC.

This chain links TRBV12-3 or TRBV12-4 with TRBJ1-2; TRBD1 might be the D (5 bases). There are 13 residues in the CDR3. Trimming removed 6 bases from V and 3 bases from J, with 11 bases in between. DNA of the CDR3: TGTGCCAGCAGAGCCGGGACGGACTATGGCTACACCTTC. It specifies CASRAGTDYGYTF.

The chain joins TRBV5-1 to TRBJ2-7, with D perhaps TRBD1 or TRBD2 (5 bases each). CDR1 SGHRS and CDR2 YFSETQ come from the germline V gene. The CDR3 covers 14 residues. V lost 0 bases and J 0 bases, leaving 7 bases between the germline ends. The CDR3 loop is CASSLVGDSYEQYF. The DNA for the CDR3 is TGCGCCAGCAGCTTGGTGGGGGACTCCTACGAGCAGTACTTC.

The V and J genes are TRBV4-2 and TRBJ1-1; no definite D call. This CDR3 has 13 amino acids. Germline lookup yields CDR1 LGHNA and CDR2 YNFKEQ. Trimming removed 0 bases from V and 1 base from J, with 3 bases in between. DNA for the CDR3: TGTGCCAGCAGCCAAGAAAGGAACACTGAAGCTTTCTTT. Translation: CASSQERNTEAFF.

CDR3 loop: CAFGQGADEQYF. The CDR3 nucleotides are TGTGCCTTCGGACAGGGGGCGGACGAGCAGTACTTC. The chain employs TRBV30 and TRBJ2-7, with 11 bases that match TRBD1. V shed 7 bases, J shed 5 bases, and the junction held 4 bases outside the gene matches. The CDR3 extends over 12 amino acids. Germline-derived CDR1 and CDR2 are GTSNPN and SVGIG (reference sequence).

The chain employs TRBV5-1 and TRBJ2-7; D is ambiguous. Germline CDR1 SGHRS, CDR2 YFSETQ. This CDR3 is 14 amino acids long. With 2 bases removed from V and 0 bases from J, the gap between germline ends came to 9 bases. The DNA of the CDR3 is TGCGCCAGCAGCTTAAATACCGGCTCCTACGAGCAGTACTTC. Encoded protein: CASSLNTGSYEQYF.

This chain uses TRBV6-4 with TRBJ1-2; 7 bases line up with TRBD1. The CDR3 consists of 14 residues. After removal of 2 bases from V and 13 bases from J, the junction contained 13 bases not matched to a gene. The germline gives CDR1 MRHNA, CDR2 SNTAGT. CDR3 DNA sequence: TGTGCCAGCAGTGACACCACCGGGACAGAGGTGCTCACCTTC. Its protein is CASSDTTGTEVLTF.

The genes are TRBV2 and TRBJ2-1; D gene ambiguous. The CDR3 consists of 13 residues. Trimming removed 4 bases from V and 6 bases from J, with 10 bases in between. Germline-derived CDR1 and CDR2 are SNHLY and FYNNEI. CDR3 in amino acids: CASSVVGRNEQFF. CDR3 bases: TGTGCCAGCAGTGTAGTCGGCCGCAATGAGCAGTTCTTC.

The V call is TRBV7-8, the J call TRBJ1-2, with D maybe TRBD1 (6 bases). Trimming took 5 bases from V and 0 from J, leaving 7 bases between them. CDR3 size: 13 residues. CDR1 and CDR2 (germline): SGHVS, FQNEAQ. The chain's CDR3 is CASSRQANYGYTF. CDR3 DNA sequence: TGTGCCAGCAGCCGACAGGCTAACTATGGCTACACCTTC.

The chain combines TRBV30 with TRBJ1-2, with 7 bases fitting TRBD1. The CDR3 has 16 residues. Looked up from germline, CDR1 is GTSNPN and CDR2 is SVGIG (reference sequence). Unmatched junction bases numbered 15, after V lost 6 bases and J lost 2 bases. The CDR3 region has the DNA TGTGCCTGCCCTCAGGGGGGTTCCCTCTTCAACTATGGCTACACCTTC. Amino acids: CACPQGGSLFNYGYTF.

This chain links TRBV6-1 with TRBJ2-3; TRBD2 matches at 7 bases. Trimming removed 2 bases from V and 1 base from J; junction bases left unmatched: 0. CDR3 length equals 14 residues. CDR1 is MNHNS and CDR2 is SASEGT in the germline V gene. This CDR3 is CASSERGGTDTQYF. The DNA for the CDR3 is TGTGCCAGCAGTGAACGGGGGGGCACAGATACGCAGTATTTT.

The chain combines TRBV7-8 with TRBJ2-5; D is perhaps TRBD2 (6 bases). The CDR3 extends over 14 amino acids. Trimming stripped 2 bases from V and 4 bases from J, with 11 bases between. Germline-derived CDR1 and CDR2 are SGHVS and FQNEAQ. The DNA of the CDR3 is TGTGCCAGCAGCTTACAGGAGGGCTTAGAGACCCAGTACTTC. Translating it yields CASSLQEGLETQYF.

This chain connects TRBV18 to TRBJ2-1, with a tentative D call TRBD1 (6 bases). V lost 3 bases and J 1 base, leaving 10 bases between the germline ends. CDR1 and CDR2 from the germline V gene are KGHSH and LQKENI. CDR3 size: 15 residues. The DNA for the CDR3 is TGTGCCAGCTCACCCGGACAGTTATCCTACAATGAGCAGTTCTTC. This encodes CASSPGQLSYNEQFF.

The gene calls are TRBV11-3 and TRBJ2-7; D is possibly TRBD1 or TRBD2 (5 bases each). CDR1 and CDR2 (germline): SGHNT, YENEEA. V was cut by 5 bases and J by 4 bases, with 18 bases left in between. The CDR3 runs to 15 residues. For the CDR3, the DNA is TGTGCCAGCAGCCAAGGTGGGGGTCTGGCATACGAGCAGTACTTC. Its translation: CASSQGGGLAYEQYF.

This chain connects TRBV10-1 to TRBJ1-1; no reliable D call. V gave up 2 bases and J gave up 1 base, with 17 bases separating them. The germline V gene has CDR1 WNHNN and CDR2 SYGVQD (reference sequence). There are 17 residues in the CDR3. The CDR3 nucleotides are TGCGCCAGCAGTGAGGGCACTCCTACGCCTGAGAACACTGAAGCTTTCTTT. Translating it yields CASSEGTPTPENTEAFF.

The chain employs TRBV18 and TRBJ1-5; D uncertain. The length of the CDR3 is 13 residues. Deletions cut 3 bases from V and 8 bases from J, with 11 bases between. Per germline, CDR1 KGHSH and CDR2 LQKENI. The CDR3 nucleotides read TGTGCCAGCTCACCGGTCTCGGTCGAGCCCCAGCATTTT. It encodes CASSPVSVEPQHF.

The rearrangement joins TRBV27 to TRBJ1-6, with D tentatively TRBD1 (5 bases). The V end lost 4 bases, the J end lost 9 bases, and 19 bases lay between the germline ends. The germline V gene has CDR1 MNHEY and CDR2 SMNVEV (reference sequence). This CDR3 has 16 amino acids. The CDR3 bases are TGTGCCAGCAGTTCTCTCCTCAGGGCGGTTGGTTCACCCCTCCACTTT. Its translation is CASSSLLRAVGSPLHF.

The genes are TRBV10-3 and TRBJ1-3, with 8 bases aligning to TRBD1. With 10 bases clipped from V and 2 bases from J, the junction kept 7 bases outside the gene matches. This CDR3 comprises 14 residues. Germline CDR1 is ENHRY and CDR2 is SYGVKD. Written as DNA, the CDR3 is TGTGCCACAAGACAGGGGAATACTGGAAACACCATATATTTT. Its translation is CATRQGNTGNTIYF.

This chain connects TRBV29-1 to TRBJ1-2; D is ambiguous. Germline values: CDR1 SQVTM, CDR2 ANQGSEA. There are 12 residues in the CDR3. V was trimmed by 3 bases and J by 3 bases, leaving 8 bases between them. The CDR3 spells CSVERVDYGYTF. In DNA, the CDR3 is TGCAGCGTTGAGAGGGTTGACTATGGCTACACCTTC.

The chain carries TRBV25-1 and TRBJ1-6; D perhaps matches TRBD1 (5 bases). V lost 3 bases and J lost 4, with 16 bases in between. In germline, CDR1 is MGHDK, CDR2 SYGVNS. The CDR3 length is 17 residues. The CDR3 bases are TGTGCCAGCAGTGAGGGGGGATTAACCCATTATAATTCACCCCTCCACTTT. This codes for CASSEGGLTHYNSPLHF.

The chain combines TRBV30 with TRBJ2-7; D unclear. Trimming took 5 bases from V and 1 from J, leaving 9 bases between them. There are 12 residues in the CDR3. CDR1 is GTSNPN and CDR2 is SVGIG in the germline V gene (reference sequence). The CDR3 reads CAWADLSYEQYF. For the CDR3, the DNA is TGTGCCTGGGCAGATTTATCCTACGAGCAGTACTTC.

This clone has a handful of counts. As DNA, the CDR3 is TGTGCCAGCTCACCAGGGTCTGGCTACACCTTC. Translated, it gives CASSPGSGYTF. The chain carries TRBV18 and TRBJ1-2; D uncertain. V was cut by 2 bases and J by 7 bases, with 5 bases left in between. The CDR3 length is 11 residues. Germline V gene sequence: CDR1 KGHSH, CDR2 LQKENI.

The chain has TRBV27 and TRBJ2-2, with 11 bases aligning to TRBD2. Germline V gene sequence: CDR1 MNHEY, CDR2 SMNVEV (reference sequence). CDR3 size: 15 residues. Losses at the gene ends were 6 bases for V and 1 base for J; bases not matched to a gene: 1. The CDR3 sequence: CASRLAGVNTGELFF. CDR3 DNA: TGTGCCAGCAGACTAGCGGGAGTGAACACCGGGGAGCTGTTTTTT.

The chain uses TRBV5-4 and TRBJ2-2; D is unresolved. CDR1 is SGHNT and CDR2 is YYREEE in the germline V gene (reference sequence). Trimming took 3 bases from V and 1 from J, leaving 7 bases between them. This CDR3 region has 14 residues. This chain's CDR3 is CASSSPQNTGELFF. The CDR3 DNA follows: TGTGCCAGCAGCTCCCCCCAGAACACCGGGGAGCTGTTTTTT.

V is TRBV4-1 and J is TRBJ2-1, with 7 bases matching TRBD2. The CDR3 length is 15 residues. Germline CDR1 is MGHRA and CDR2 is YSYEKL. V lost 0 bases, J lost 7 bases, and 6 bases stayed unmatched. The CDR3, as DNA: TGCGCCAGCAGCCAAGATTGGGCTAGCGGAAATGAGCAGTTCTTC. It encodes CASSQDWASGNEQFF.

The rearrangement uses TRBV28 and TRBJ1-2; D is perhaps TRBD1 (5 bases). The CDR3 has 15 amino acids. The V gene's germline CDR1 is MDHEN and CDR2 SYDVKM. The germline V and J ends were trimmed by 3 bases and 4 bases, with 15 bases remaining between them. As DNA, the CDR3 is TGTGCCAGCAGTTTTCGTGGGGCGGGGATCTATGGCTACACCTTC. It is translated as CASSFRGAGIYGYTF.